This is a list of T cell receptor beta chains from one sample in a study of response to subunit inactivated influenza vaccine. TCRdb ran MiXCR on the RT-PCR reads and lists one entry per CDR3 protein. The sample has more than 450,000 distinct CDR3 sequences, 10% to 15% seen once. The sequencing used PBMCs from blood, collected on the day of vaccination. These receptor sequences come from a man in his forties or fifties who received an inactivated influenza vaccine. Both conserved end residues are part of each CDR3. D genes are given only for firm matches. Clone size is given for some rows only: seen once, a few or many times, or a class if the clone is expanded.

V	length	J	D	size	CDR3	DNA
TRBV6-5	13	TRBJ1-1	NA	NA	CASSYKENTEAFF	TGTGCCAGCAGTTACAAGGAAAACACTGAAGCTTTCTTT
TRBV28	18	TRBJ2-6	TRBD1	NA	CASSLRQGAVPGANVLTF	TGTGCCAGCAGTTTAAGGCAGGGGGCCGTACCTGGGGCCAACGTCCTGACTTTC
TRBV7-2	16	TRBJ1-3	NA	NA	CASNDRHSYSGNTIYF	TGTGCCAGCAACGACAGGCACTCATACTCTGGAAACACCATATATTTT
TRBV5-1	14	TRBJ2-3	NA	few	CASSLMSSTDTQYF	TGCGCCAGCAGCTTGATGAGTAGCACAGATACGCAGTATTTT
TRBV7-2	14	TRBJ2-7	NA	few	CASSLMGRLYEQYF	TGTGCCAGCAGCTTAATGGGCAGGCTATACGAGCAGTACTTC
TRBV20-1	15	TRBJ2-3	TRBD2	NA	CSAIRLAGDTDTQYF	TGCAGTGCTATCAGACTAGCGGGGGACACAGATACGCAGTATTTT
TRBV5-4	19	TRBJ2-2	TRBD2	few	CASSLASREGRLDTGELFF	TGTGCCAGCAGCTTGGCCTCGCGGGAGGGCCGTCTGGACACCGGGGAGCTGTTTTTT
TRBV28	15	TRBJ2-7	TRBD2	NA	CASSSGVAGAREQYF	TGTGCCAGCAGTTCCGGGGTAGCGGGAGCAAGAGAGCAGTACTTC
TRBV10-3	12	TRBJ2-7	NA	few	CATTDSPYEQYF	TGTGCCACGACGGACAGTCCCTACGAGCAGTACTTC
TRBV27	15	TRBJ2-3	TRBD2	NA	CASSFSGAVTDTQYF	TGTGCCAGCAGTTTTAGCGGGGCCGTCACAGATACGCAGTATTTT
TRBV6-2/TRBV6-3	17	TRBJ2-1	TRBD1	NA	CASSRRDRPPSYNEQFF	TGTGCCAGCAGTCGCCGGGACAGACCTCCGTCGTACAATGAGCAGTTCTTC
TRBV12-3/TRBV12-4	14	TRBJ2-1	NA	few	CASRDSGSYNEQFF	TGTGCCAGCAGGGACTCGGGCTCCTACAATGAGCAGTTCTTC
TRBV20-1	16	TRBJ1-5	TRBD1	NA	CSARDQQDRVDQPQHF	TGCAGTGCTAGGGACCAACAAGACAGGGTGGATCAGCCCCAGCATTTT
TRBV20-1	16	TRBJ2-3	TRBD2	few	CSASLAGGIDTDTQYF	TGCAGTGCTAGTCTAGCGGGAGGCATTGATACAGATACGCAGTATTTT
TRBV7-3	15	TRBJ2-3	TRBD2	NA	CASSPTGGRTDTQYF	TGTGCCAGCTCTCCAACGGGGGGTCGCACAGATACGCAGTATTTT
TRBV20-1	15	TRBJ2-3	NA	NA	CSASRDLKGTDTQYF	TGCAGTGCAAGCCGGGACTTAAAGGGCACAGATACGCAGTATTTT
TRBV2	14	TRBJ1-6	TRBD1	few	CASSSGQGFSPLHF	TGTGCCAGCAGTTCGGGACAGGGTTTCTCACCCCTCCACTTT
TRBV7-2	16	TRBJ2-2	TRBD2	NA	CASSIGLAGFGGELFF	TGTGCCAGCAGCATCGGACTAGCGGGGTTCGGCGGGGAGCTGTTTTTT
TRBV7-2	15	TRBJ2-1	TRBD1	many	CASSSDRGSYNEQFF	TGTGCCAGCAGCTCGGACAGGGGCTCCTACAATGAGCAGTTCTTC
TRBV20-1	17	TRBJ2-4	NA	once	CSAPRPLLILAKNIQYF	TGCAGTGCTCCCCGTCCCCTCTTAATTCTAGCCAAAAACATTCAGTACTTC
TRBV7-2	14	TRBJ1-5	NA	few	CASSSRRTNQPQHF	TGTGCCAGCAGCTCACGACGGACCAATCAGCCCCAGCATTTT
TRBV18	13	TRBJ1-5	NA	few	CASSPREDGPQHF	TGTGCCAGCTCACCACGAGAGGATGGGCCCCAGCATTTT
TRBV6-1	14	TRBJ2-3	NA	NA	CASSRSSRTDTQYF	TGTGCCAGCAGTCGGAGCAGCCGCACAGATACGCAGTATTTT
TRBV5-5	14	TRBJ1-4	NA	few	CASSLEGSAGKLFF	TGTGCCAGCAGCTTGGAAGGGTCGGCCGGAAAACTGTTTTTT
TRBV15	12	TRBJ2-7	NA	few	CATSIQGYEQYF	TGTGCCACCAGCATTCAGGGGTACGAGCAGTACTTC
TRBV5-1	14	TRBJ1-4	NA	many	CASSAGHVNEKLFF	TGCGCCAGCAGCGCAGGACACGTTAATGAAAAACTGTTTTTT
TRBV28	14	TRBJ2-3	TRBD1	NA	CASSLTSRGDTQYF	TGTGCCAGCAGTTTAACGTCCAGGGGGGATACGCAGTATTTT
TRBV6-2/TRBV6-3	12	TRBJ1-2	NA	NA	CASSYLFRGYTF	TGTGCCAGCAGTTACCTTTTCCGAGGCTACACCTTC
TRBV29-1	14	TRBJ1-1	TRBD1	NA	CSVVQQGENTEAFF	TGCAGCGTAGTCCAACAGGGGGAGAACACTGAAGCTTTCTTT
TRBV11-2	18	TRBJ2-2	NA	few	CASSLESRGPGGSGELFF	TGTGCCAGCAGCTTAGAGTCTCGGGGTCCCGGAGGCTCCGGGGAGCTGTTTTTT
TRBV19	17	TRBJ2-1	TRBD1	NA	CASSILKGQGASNEQFF	TGTGCCAGTAGTATACTAAAGGGACAGGGGGCGTCCAATGAGCAGTTCTTC
TRBV20-1	14	TRBJ2-7	NA	NA	CSARSPARPGEQYF	TGCAGTGCTAGATCCCCGGCCAGACCGGGGGAGCAGTACTTC